The text below deals with one T cell receptor beta chain. The PCR had 60 Vbeta and 13 Jbeta primers. The table came from immunoSEQ multiplex PCR; TCRdb's copy has only in-frame clones and leaves some out. The sample has just over 150,000 clones, about 88% seen once. The data derive from a study of cytomegalovirus exposure and HLA in healthy donors. J gave up 0 bases and V 3 bases, and 1 base lay outside the gene matches. Germline lookup yields CDR1 SGHRS and CDR2 YFSETQ. This CDR3 region has 15 residues. The clonotype was recovered from a woman between 18 and 29 years old in good health and CMV-seronegative. The sequenced sample consisted of PBMCs. J is TRBJ2-2 and V is TRBV5-1, with 8 bases identical to TRBD1. CDR3 protein: CASSSTGANTGELFF. As DNA, the CDR3 is TGCGCCAGCAGCTCGACAGGGGCGAACACCGGGGAGCTGTTTTTT.